What follows are 27 T cell receptor beta chains derived from one specimen sequenced in a study of shared clonotypes between healthy human individuals. The assay was immunoSEQ multiplex PCR, and TCRdb's table has in-frame clones only and misses some. The sample contains hundreds of thousands of clones, around 97% of which appear only once. Sequenced: naive CD4+ T cells sorted from blood. As for subset: CD45RA+ positively selected. These receptor sequences come from a woman in her 30s in good health.

V is TRBV2 and J is TRBJ2-1; no firm D call. The V end was cut by 5 bases, the J end by 5 bases, with 10 bases between. Germline CDR1 SNHLY, CDR2 FYNNEI. The length of the CDR3 is 13 residues. The CDR3 sequence: CASSFLENNEQFF. The CDR3 region has the DNA TGTGCCAGCAGTTTTCTTGAGAACAATGAGCAGTTCTTC.

The chain recombines TRBV5-1 with TRBJ2-5; 8 nucleotides agree with TRBD1. The germline gives CDR1 SGHRS, CDR2 YFSETQ. The CDR3 is 15 amino acids. Trimming took 2 bases from V and 5 from J; bases not matched to a gene: 8. CDR3 protein: CASSLGTGVMETQYF. The DNA for the CDR3 is TGCGCCAGCAGCTTAGGGACAGGTGTTATGGAGACCCAGTACTTC.

This rearrangement joins TRBV7-9 to TRBJ2-7; TRBD1 aligns across 9 bases. J was trimmed by 5 bases and V by 4 bases; bases with no gene match: 6. The CDR3 is 14 amino acids. From germline, CDR1 is SEHNR and CDR2 FQNEAQ (reference sequence). The CDR3 is CASSSDRGSHEQYF. The CDR3 nucleotides read TGTGCCAGCAGCTCGGACAGGGGTTCCCACGAGCAGTACTTC.

CDR3 residues: CASSLVGGECYF. CDR3 nucleotides: TGTGCCAGCAGTTTGGTAGGAGGGGAATGTTACTTC. V usage is TRBV28 and J usage is TRBJ2-7; D is possibly TRBD2 (6 bases). Germline loops: CDR1 MDHEN, CDR2 SYDVKM. The CDR3 is 12 residues long. Trimming shortened V by 3 bases and J by 13 bases, and 16 bases separated the two germline ends.

V gene TRBV6-5 combines with J gene TRBJ2-7; TRBD1 aligns across 7 bases. The V gene's germline CDR1 is MNHEY and CDR2 SVGAGI. The CDR3 consists of 15 residues. V gave up 4 bases and J gave up 2 bases; unmatched junction bases: 8. This CDR3 is CASSSPLQGTYEQYF. CDR3 bases: TGTGCCAGCAGTTCCCCCTTACAGGGGACCTACGAGCAGTACTTC.

The chain is built from TRBV28 and TRBJ2-1; TRBD2 is a possible D gene (5 bases). V lost 1 base to trimming and J lost 7 bases, with 23 bases between them. CDR3 length equals 18 residues. Per germline, CDR1 MDHEN and CDR2 SYDVKM. CDR3 residues: CASSLFRPRNPGWNEQFF. The DNA of the CDR3 is TGTGCCAGCAGTTTATTTCGGCCGAGAAACCCGGGGTGGAATGAGCAGTTCTTC.

As DNA, the CDR3 is TGTGCCATCAGTGCTTCAGGGGTGTCAGAGACCCAGTACTTC. Translating gives CAISASGVSETQYF. This chain links TRBV10-3 with TRBJ2-5, with D possibly TRBD1 on 6 matching bases. Trimming shortened V by 4 bases and J by 4 bases, and 13 bases separated the two germline ends. There are 14 residues in the CDR3. CDR1 and CDR2 (germline): ENHRY, SYGVKD.

A single count supports this clone. This chain uses TRBV10-3 with TRBJ2-5; D possibly corresponds to TRBD1 (6 bases). The assigned J gene may be wrong: the sequence end matches TRBJ2-7 better. From germline, CDR1 is ENHRY and CDR2 SYGVKD. This CDR3 contains 17 residues. This CDR3 is CAISESRGRGTPYEQYF. The CDR3, as DNA: TGTGCCATCAGTGAGTCGCGTGGCAGGGGTACCCCCTACGAGCAGTACTTC.

The chain couples TRBV11-3 to TRBJ2-5; D gene ambiguous. The length of the CDR3 is 14 residues. Germline V gene sequence: CDR1 SGHNT, CDR2 YENEEA. V was cut by 1 base and J by 5 bases, with 11 bases left in between. CDR3 residues: CASSLGAVRETQYF. As DNA, the CDR3 is TGTGCCAGCAGCTTAGGTGCGGTAAGGGAGACCCAGTACTTC.

The CDR3 reads CASSDARGGDTEAFF. In DNA form, the CDR3 reads TGTGCCAGCAGTGACGCCAGGGGGGGGGACACTGAAGCTTTCTTT. The chain combines TRBV2 with TRBJ1-1; 7 bases line up with TRBD1. The V and J ends lost 3 bases and 3 bases, in that order; junction bases with no gene match: 7. The CDR3 is 15 residues long. Germline-derived CDR1 and CDR2 are SNHLY and FYNNEI.

V and J are TRBV5-1 and TRBJ2-3; 8 bases map to TRBD1. CDR1 is SGHRS and CDR2 is YFSETQ in the germline V gene. The length of the CDR3 is 14 residues. Trimming removed 4 bases from V and 3 bases from J; junction bases left unmatched: 4. The CDR3 sequence: CASSQGQETDTQYF. CDR3 DNA sequence: TGCGCCAGCAGCCAGGGACAGGAAACAGATACGCAGTATTTT.

CDR3 protein: CASSLWGRTEAFF. Here the CDR3 DNA reads TGTGCCAGCAGTTTATGGGGGCGGACTGAAGCTTTCTTT. J is TRBJ1-1 and V is TRBV28; D might be TRBD1 (5 bases). The CDR3 consists of 13 residues. Trimming took off 0 bases at V and 5 bases at J, with 7 bases between the two ends. CDR1 and CDR2 from the germline V gene are MDHEN and SYDVKM. Full variable domain (missing parts from reference TRBV28 and TRBJ1-1): DVKVTQSSRYLVKRTGEKVFLECVQDMDHENMFWYRQDPGLGLRLIYFSYDVKMKEKGDIPEGYSVSREKKERFSLILESASTNQTSMYLCASSLWGRTEAFFGQGTRLTVV.

The chain recombines TRBV7-9 with TRBJ1-1, with D hard to call. The CDR3 covers 13 residues. Trimming left V 4 bases short and J 10 bases short, with 16 bases between. Germline loops: CDR1 SEHNR, CDR2 FQNEAQ (reference sequence). The CDR3 protein is CASSSQPASGAFF. CDR3 nucleotide sequence: TGTGCCAGCAGCTCCCAACCAGCGAGCGGAGCTTTCTTT.

The chain is built from TRBV4-2 and TRBJ2-3; no firm D call. With 1 base removed from V and 2 bases from J, the gap between germline ends came to 16 bases. The CDR3 spans 17 residues. Germline V gives CDR1 LGHNA, CDR2 YNFKEQ. CDR3 amino acids: CASSQGSGQALTDTQYF. The DNA of the CDR3 is TGTGCCAGCAGCCAAGGATCGGGCCAAGCCCTCACAGATACGCAGTATTTT.

The CDR3 coding sequence is TGCGCCAGCAGCTTGGCCAGTCCTCTCGAGCAGTACTTC. It translates to CASSLASPLEQYF. The V call is TRBV5-1, the J call TRBJ2-7; D call uncertain. The CDR3 covers 13 residues. V was cut by 0 bases and J by 6 bases, with 10 bases left in between. Germline CDR1 is SGHRS and CDR2 is YFSETQ.

This chain links TRBV18 with TRBJ2-7, with TRBD1 matching 9 bases. V shed 6 bases and J 3 bases; nucleotides not matched to a gene: 9. Germline CDR1 is KGHSH and CDR2 is LQKENI. The CDR3 totals 15 residues. The CDR3 protein is CASSLAGTGSYEQYF. The CDR3 DNA reads TGTGCCAGCTCTCTCGCCGGGACAGGGAGCTACGAGCAGTACTTC.

The chain uses TRBV30 and TRBJ2-3; D is possibly TRBD1 (5 bases). V was clipped by 3 bases and J by 5 bases, with 12 bases between them. CDR1 and CDR2 from the germline V gene are GTSNPN and SVGIG (reference sequence). The CDR3 has 13 amino acids. Here the CDR3 DNA reads TGTGCCTGGAGGGTGGATACAGGAGATACGCAGTATTTT. Translated, it gives CAWRVDTGDTQYF.

The V and J genes are TRBV7-9 and TRBJ2-7; 7 bases agree with TRBD1. Losses at the gene ends were 4 bases for V and 6 bases for J; bases not matched to a gene: 9. The CDR3 extends over 14 amino acids. Per germline, CDR1 SEHNR and CDR2 FQNEAQ (reference sequence). The CDR3 loop is CASSSPGQLSEQYF. CDR3 DNA sequence: TGTGCCAGCAGCTCTCCGGGACAGCTAAGCGAGCAGTACTTC.

This clone showed up just once. The chain uses TRBV30 and TRBJ2-3, with 11 bases matching TRBD2. V was clipped by 0 bases and J by 4 bases; unmatched bases: 3. The CDR3 extends over 15 amino acids. Germline V lookup: CDR1 GTSNPN, CDR2 SVGIG (reference sequence). The CDR3 loop is CAWSVLAGAPDTQYF. The CDR3 DNA is TGTGCCTGGAGTGTACTAGCGGGAGCCCCAGATACGCAGTATTTT.

The chain has TRBV7-9 and TRBJ1-4, with a possible D match to TRBD1 (6 bases). The ends were cut back, 5 bases at V and 5 bases at J, with 12 bases in the middle. CDR3 size: 14 residues. CDR1 and CDR2 from the germline V gene are SEHNR and FQNEAQ (reference sequence). For the CDR3, the DNA is TGTGCCAGCAGCCGAGAGACAGGCAATGAAAAACTGTTTTTT. This codes for CASSRETGNEKLFF.

This chain connects TRBV5-4 to TRBJ1-6; D perhaps matches TRBD1 (5 bases). Trimming removed 4 bases at V and 7 bases at J, with 12 bases between. The CDR3 is 14 residues long. Germline CDR1 SGHNT, CDR2 YYREEE (reference sequence). The CDR3 DNA is TGTGCCAGCAGCCTTTGGGGCACGAATTCACCCCTCCACTTT. It codes for CASSLWGTNSPLHF.

With respect to this clone: This CDR3 is also generated by other DNA sequences in the sample. The CDR3 DNA reads as TGTGCCAGCTCACCAGGACAGGGAGATCAGCCCCAGCATTTT. Its protein product is CASSPGQGDQPQHF. The chain is built from TRBV18 and TRBJ1-5; TRBD1 matches 8 bases. The germline V gene encodes CDR1 KGHSH and CDR2 LQKENI. V was clipped by 2 bases and J by 5 bases; unmatched bases: 2. This CDR3 is built from 14 residues.

A single count supports this clone. The DNA of the CDR3 is TGTGCCAGCAGCACCCGACAGTTAAAGGATAGGCAGCCCCAGCATTTT. This gives the protein CASSTRQLKDRQPQHF. This sequence joins TRBV28 and TRBJ1-5, with D possibly matching TRBD1 (5 bases). The germline gives CDR1 MDHEN, CDR2 SYDVKM. V was clipped by 6 bases and J by 7 bases, with 22 bases between them. The CDR3 totals 16 residues.

J is TRBJ2-6 and V is TRBV4-2; D may be TRBD1 (6 bases). The CDR3 length is 16 residues. The germline V and J ends were trimmed by 3 bases and 0 bases, with 9 bases remaining between them. CDR1 and CDR2 (germline): LGHNA, YNFKEQ. The CDR3 loop reads CASSHRDTSGANVLTF. The CDR3 region has the DNA TGTGCCAGCAGCCACCGGGACACCTCTGGGGCCAACGTCCTGACTTTC.

This chain joins TRBV2 and TRBJ1-5; D is possibly TRBD1 (5 bases). Per germline, CDR1 SNHLY and CDR2 FYNNEI. The CDR3 totals 16 residues. V lost 5 bases and J lost 2, with 16 bases in between. The CDR3 region is CASSWVRGAGNQPQHF. CDR3 nucleotides: TGTGCCAGCAGTTGGGTGAGAGGGGCCGGCAATCAGCCCCAGCATTTT.

The chain employs TRBV5-6 and TRBJ2-1; 9 nucleotides match TRBD2. The V and J ends lost 4 bases and 9 bases, in that order; junction bases with no gene match: 11. Germline CDR1 and CDR2: SGHDT and YYEEEE. The CDR3 runs to 15 residues. The CDR3: CASSGTSKGWSEQFF. CDR3 nucleotide sequence: TGTGCCAGCAGCGGGACTAGCAAGGGCTGGTCTGAGCAGTTCTTC.

V is TRBV10-3 and J is TRBJ2-7; 8 bases line up with TRBD2. CDR1 and CDR2 (germline): ENHRY, SYGVKD. The CDR3 is 13 amino acids. J lost 5 bases, V lost 8 bases, and 8 bases had no gene match. Here the CDR3 reads CAIGKGLVHEQYF. The CDR3 coding sequence is TGTGCCATCGGTAAGGGACTAGTTCACGAGCAGTACTTC.